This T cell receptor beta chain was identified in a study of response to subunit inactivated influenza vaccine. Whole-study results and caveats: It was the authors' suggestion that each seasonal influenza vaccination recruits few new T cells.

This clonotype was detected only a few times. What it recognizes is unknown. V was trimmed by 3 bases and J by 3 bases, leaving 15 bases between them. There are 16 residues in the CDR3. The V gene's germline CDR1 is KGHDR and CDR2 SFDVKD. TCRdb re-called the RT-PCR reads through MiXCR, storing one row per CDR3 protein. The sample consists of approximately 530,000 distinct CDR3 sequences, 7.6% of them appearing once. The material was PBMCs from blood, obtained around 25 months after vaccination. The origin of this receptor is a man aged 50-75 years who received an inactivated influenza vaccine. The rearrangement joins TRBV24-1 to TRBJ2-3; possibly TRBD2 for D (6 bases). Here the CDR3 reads CATSDGTYLRTDTQYF. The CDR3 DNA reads TGTGCCACCAGTGATGGGACTTACCTACGGACAGATACGCAGTATTTT.